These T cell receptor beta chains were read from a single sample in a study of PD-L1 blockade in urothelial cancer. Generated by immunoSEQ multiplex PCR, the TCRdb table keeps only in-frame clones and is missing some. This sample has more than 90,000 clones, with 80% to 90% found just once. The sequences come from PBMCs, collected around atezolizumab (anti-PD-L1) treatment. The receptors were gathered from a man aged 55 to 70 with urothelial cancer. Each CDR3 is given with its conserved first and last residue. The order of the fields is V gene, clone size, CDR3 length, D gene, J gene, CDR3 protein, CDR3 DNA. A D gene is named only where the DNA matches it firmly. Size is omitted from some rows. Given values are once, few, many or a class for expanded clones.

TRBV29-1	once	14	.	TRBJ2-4	CSVRVALAKNIQYF	TGCAGCGTTCGGGTGGCTTTGGCCAAAAACATTCAGTACTTC
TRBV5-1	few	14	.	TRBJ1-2	CASSKTGANYGYTF	TGCGCCAGCAGCAAAACAGGAGCCAACTATGGCTACACCTTC
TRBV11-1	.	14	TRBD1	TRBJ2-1	CASSHTTGGGEQFF	TGTGCCAGCAGCCATACAACAGGGGGCGGGGAGCAGTTCTTC
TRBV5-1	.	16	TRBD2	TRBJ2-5	CASSLAGRTSLATQYF	TGCGCCAGCAGCTTGGCCGGCAGGACTAGCCTCGCGACCCAGTACTTC
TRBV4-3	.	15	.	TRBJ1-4	CASSHNARGNEKLFF	TGCGCCAGCAGCCATAACGCCCGCGGGAATGAAAAACTGTTTTTT
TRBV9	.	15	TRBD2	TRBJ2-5	CASSVDGGDQETQYF	TGTGCCAGCAGCGTAGATGGGGGGGACCAAGAGACCCAGTACTTC
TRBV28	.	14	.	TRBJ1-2	CASSFREVRYGYTF	TGTGCCAGCAGTTTTAGGGAGGTACGCTATGGCTACACCTTC
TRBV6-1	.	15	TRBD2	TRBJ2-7	CASRLAGLHAYEQYF	TGTGCCAGCAGACTAGCGGGACTCCACGCCTACGAGCAGTACTTC
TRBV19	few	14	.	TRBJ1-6	CASSMRQDDSPLHF	TGTGCCAGTAGTATGAGGCAAGACGATTCACCCCTCCACTTT
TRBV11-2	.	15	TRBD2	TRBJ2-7	CASSLALAGPYEQYF	TGTGCCAGCAGCTTAGCACTAGCGGGACCTTACGAGCAGTACTTC
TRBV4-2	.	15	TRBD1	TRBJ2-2	CASSLTGGITGELFF	TGTGCCAGCAGCCTTACAGGGGGCATAACCGGGGAGCTGTTTTTT
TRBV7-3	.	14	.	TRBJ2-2	CASSLSGVTGELFF	TGTGCCAGCAGCTTATCAGGGGTCACCGGGGAGCTGTTTTTT
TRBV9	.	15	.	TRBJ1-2	CASSVGGQSYGGYTF	TGTGCCAGCAGCGTAGGAGGACAGAGCTATGGAGGCTACACCTTC
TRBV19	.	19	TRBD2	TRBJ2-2	CASTARGAGSGSFAGELFF	TGTGCCAGTACCGCCCGCGGGGCTGGTAGCGGGAGTTTCGCCGGGGAGCTGTTTTTT
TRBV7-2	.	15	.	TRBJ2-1	CASSLAGGSFNEQFF	TGTGCCAGCAGCTTAGCGGGGGGTTCATTCAATGAGCAGTTCTTC
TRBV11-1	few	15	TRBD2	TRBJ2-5	CASSEGTSGQETQYF	TGTGCCAGCAGCGAAGGGACTAGCGGTCAAGAGACCCAGTACTTC
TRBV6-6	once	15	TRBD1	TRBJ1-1	CASRHSTGGNTEAFF	TGTGCCAGCAGACACTCGACAGGGGGGAACACTGAAGCTTTCTTT
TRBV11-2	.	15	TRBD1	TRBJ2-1	CASAQVDRPSNEQFF	TGTGCCAGCGCCCAGGTGGACAGGCCCTCCAATGAGCAGTTCTTC
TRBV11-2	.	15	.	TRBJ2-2	CASSSGDLRTGELFF	TGTGCCAGCAGCTCGGGGGATCTCAGAACCGGGGAGCTGTTTTTT
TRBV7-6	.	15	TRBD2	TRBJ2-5	CASSSSGTREETQYF	TGTGCCAGCAGCTCCTCCGGGACTAGGGAAGAGACCCAGTACTTC
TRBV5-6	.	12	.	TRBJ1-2	CASSLPEYGYTF	TGTGCCAGCAGCTTACCAGAATATGGCTACACCTTC
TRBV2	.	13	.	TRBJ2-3	CASSRTNGDTQYF	TGTGCCAGCAGTCGAACTAACGGGGATACGCAGTATTTT
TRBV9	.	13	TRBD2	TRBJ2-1	CASSGGGYNEQFF	TGTGCCAGCAGCGGGGGAGGGTACAATGAGCAGTTCTTC
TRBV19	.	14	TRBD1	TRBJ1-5	CASRDRGLRQPQHF	TGTGCCAGCCGGGACAGGGGGCTGAGGCAGCCCCAGCATTTT
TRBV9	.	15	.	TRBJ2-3	CASSVVGGGTDTQYF	TGTGCCAGCAGCGTAGTGGGGGGAGGCACAGATACGCAGTATTTT
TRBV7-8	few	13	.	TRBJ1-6	CAAGAGVNSPLHF	TGTGCCGCGGGGGCAGGGGTAAATTCACCCCTCCACTTT
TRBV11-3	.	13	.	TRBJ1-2	CASSFLGEDGYTF	TGTGCCAGCAGCTTCCTAGGGGAGGATGGCTACACCTTC
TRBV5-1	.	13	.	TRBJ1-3	CASSGLTGNTIYF	TGCGCCAGCAGCGGACTGACAGGAAACACCATATATTTT
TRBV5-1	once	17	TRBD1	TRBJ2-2	CASSSGPGQVNTGELFF	TGCGCCAGCAGCTCGGGACCGGGACAGGTGAACACCGGGGAGCTGTTTTTT
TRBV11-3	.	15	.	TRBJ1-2	CASSLANHANYGYTF	TGTGCCAGCAGCTTAGCTAACCACGCTAACTATGGCTACACCTTC
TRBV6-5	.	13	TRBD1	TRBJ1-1	CASSFYRGTEAFF	TGTGCCAGCAGTTTTTACAGGGGAACTGAAGCTTTCTTT
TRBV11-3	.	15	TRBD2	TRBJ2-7	CASSLVAGGAYEQYF	TGTGCCAGCAGCTTAGTAGCGGGGGGCGCCTACGAGCAGTACTTC
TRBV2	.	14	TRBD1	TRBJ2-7	CASREGTVVTEQYF	TGTGCCAGCAGGGAAGGGACAGTAGTTACAGAGCAGTACTTC
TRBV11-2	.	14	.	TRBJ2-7	CASSLVRDSYEQYF	TGTGCCAGCAGCTTAGTACGGGACTCCTACGAGCAGTACTTC
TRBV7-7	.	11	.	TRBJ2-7	CASKKRREQYF	TGTGCTAGCAAAAAGCGCCGGGAGCAGTACTTC
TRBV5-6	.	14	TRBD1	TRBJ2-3	CASSLTGSTDTQYF	TGTGCCAGCAGCCTGACAGGGTCGACAGATACGCAGTATTTT
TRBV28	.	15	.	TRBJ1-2	CATDLGGLAGYGYTF	TGTGCCACCGACCTTGGCGGGTTGGCAGGCTATGGCTACACCTTC
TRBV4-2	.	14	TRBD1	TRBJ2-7	CASSPGQGYNEQYF	TGTGCCAGCAGCCCGGGACAGGGGTATAACGAGCAGTACTTC
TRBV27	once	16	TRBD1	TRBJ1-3	CASSLSVQGARNTIYF	TGTGCCAGCAGTTTATCGGTACAGGGGGCCCGAAACACCATATATTTT
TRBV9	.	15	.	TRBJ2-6	CASSVASSGANVLTF	TGTGCCAGCAGCGTAGCATCCTCTGGGGCCAACGTCCTGACTTTC
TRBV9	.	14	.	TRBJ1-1	CASSVGGGGTEAFF	TGTGCCAGCAGCGTAGGGGGGGGAGGCACTGAAGCTTTCTTT
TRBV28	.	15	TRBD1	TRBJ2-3	CASRPVTGITDTQYF	TGTGCCAGCCGCCCAGTGACAGGGATCACAGATACGCAGTATTTT